What follows is one TCR beta chain and its context. This clonotype appeared many times. This receptor's antigen is unknown. Per-nucleotide qualities are absent, and no much larger clonotype sits a single base away. For sequencing, an Illumina MiSeq was employed. The public sequencing data were trimmed at Q25 with fastp and processed into clonotypes with MiXCR by TCRdb, which kept only in-frame beta chains. Rows with one shared CDR3 protein collapse into an entry with the most common genes and DNA. The sample table shows about 39,000 distinct CDR3 sequences, and 10% to 15% are seen once. The ten largest clones represent 6.5% to 9% of the sample. The sample comes from a study of type 1 regulatory T cells (dated by TCRdb to the early 2020s). Turning to the overall study: The study characterized an in vitro protocol that generated a Tr1-enriched, alloantigen-specific CD4 T cell product named T-allo10. T-allo10 was being evaluated clinically in patients with hematological malignancies who were receiving allogeneic hematopoietic stem cell transplantation.

CDR1 SGHKS and CDR2 YYEKEE were looked up in the germline V gene (reference sequence). Trimming costs V 0 bases and J 10 bases, and their ends lie 8 bases apart. From its cysteine to its phenylalanine, the CDR3 spans 12 amino acids. Only CDR3 DNA remains: 36 bases, in frame from the first base. General study outcomes and caveats: Tr1 cells showed a more restricted TCR repertoire than non-Tr1 cells, which the study interpreted as alloantigen-induced clonal expansion.

The receptor was isolated from a human donor in good health. This chain joins TRBV5-5 to TRBJ2-1, with the D segment identity uncertain. The specimen was cultured non-Tr1 T cells, either the whole culture or a sorted T cell fraction (not recorded which). The sample's cell subset or site, from its label and the paper: non-Tr1 population from the T-allo10 product. Here the CDR3 is given as CASSLAPREQFF. DNA sequence: TGTGCCAGCAGCTTGGCGCCGCGGGAGCAGTTCTTC.